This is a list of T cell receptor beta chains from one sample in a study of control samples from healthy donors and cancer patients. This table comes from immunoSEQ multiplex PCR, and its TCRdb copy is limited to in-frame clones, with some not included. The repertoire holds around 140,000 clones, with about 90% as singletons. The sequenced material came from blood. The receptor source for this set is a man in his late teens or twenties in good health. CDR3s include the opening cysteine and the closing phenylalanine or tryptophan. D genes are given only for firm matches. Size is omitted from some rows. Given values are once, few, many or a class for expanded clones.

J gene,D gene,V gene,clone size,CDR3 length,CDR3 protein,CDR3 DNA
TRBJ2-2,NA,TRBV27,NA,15,CASSFVMEGAGELFF,TGTGCCAGCAGTTTTGTTATGGAGGGGGCGGGGGAGCTGTTTTTT
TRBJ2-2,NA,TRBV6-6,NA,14,CASSSAGTPGELFF,TGTGCCAGCAGTTCCGCCGGGACACCCGGGGAGCTGTTTTTT
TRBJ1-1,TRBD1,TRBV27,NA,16,CASSYLTGGGNTEAFF,TGTGCCAGCAGTTACCTGACAGGGGGCGGGAACACTGAAGCTTTCTTT
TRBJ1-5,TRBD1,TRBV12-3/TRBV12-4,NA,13,CASSAGQSQPQHF,TGTGCCAGCAGTGCGGGACAGTCTCAGCCCCAGCATTTT
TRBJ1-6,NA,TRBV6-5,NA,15,CASNLLRQGNSPLHF,TGTGCCAGCAACTTGCTACGCCAGGGGAATTCACCCCTCCACTTT
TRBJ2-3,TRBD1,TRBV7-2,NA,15,CASSLFRQGADTQYF,TGTGCCAGCAGCTTATTTAGACAGGGGGCAGATACGCAGTATTTT
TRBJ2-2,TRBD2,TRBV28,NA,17,CASSIFLAGVDTGELFF,TGTGCCAGCAGCATCTTTCTAGCGGGGGTTGACACCGGGGAGCTGTTTTTT
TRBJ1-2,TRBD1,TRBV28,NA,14,CASSPRDRTYGYTF,TGTGCCAGCAGCCCCCGGGACAGGACCTATGGCTACACCTTC
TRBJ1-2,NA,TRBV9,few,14,CASSVALGGTGYTF,TGTGCCAGCAGCGTAGCTCTGGGGGGTACTGGCTACACCTTC
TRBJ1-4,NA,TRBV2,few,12,CASSAVFGKLFF,TGTGCCAGCAGTGCGGTTTTCGGAAAACTGTTTTTT
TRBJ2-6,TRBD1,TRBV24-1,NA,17,CATSDLETGAGANVLTF,TGTGCCACCAGTGATTTGGAGACAGGGGCCGGGGCCAACGTCCTGACTTTC
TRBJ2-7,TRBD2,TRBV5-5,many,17,CASAQGLAGLSSYEQYF,TGTGCCTCAGCGCAGGGACTAGCGGGGTTAAGCTCCTACGAGCAGTACTTC
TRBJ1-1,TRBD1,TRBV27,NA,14,CASSSTGGHTEAFF,TGTGCCAGCAGTTCGACAGGGGGCCATACTGAAGCTTTCTTT
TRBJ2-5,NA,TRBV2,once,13,CASEGGGIETQYF,TGTGCCAGCGAAGGAGGTGGAATAGAGACCCAGTACTTC
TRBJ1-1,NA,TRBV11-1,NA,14,CASNKGVVNTEAFF,TGTGCCAGCAATAAGGGAGTGGTGAACACTGAAGCTTTCTTT
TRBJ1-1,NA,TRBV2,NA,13,CASSEGLRGEAFF,TGTGCCAGCAGTGAAGGACTAAGGGGTGAAGCTTTCTTT
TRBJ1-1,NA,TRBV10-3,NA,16,CAIKDPARAVNTEAFF,TGTGCCATCAAAGATCCGGCGAGGGCCGTGAACACTGAAGCTTTCTTT
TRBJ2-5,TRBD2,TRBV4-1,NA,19,CASSQARTSGGTLQETQYF,TGCGCCAGCAGCCAGGCTCGGACTAGCGGGGGGACCCTCCAAGAGACCCAGTACTTC
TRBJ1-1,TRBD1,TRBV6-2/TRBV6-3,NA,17,CASSYAQPQGARTEAFF,TGTGCCAGCAGTTACGCCCAACCTCAGGGGGCGAGGACTGAAGCTTTCTTT
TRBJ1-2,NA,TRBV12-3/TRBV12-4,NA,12,CANWRLNYGYTF,TGTGCCAACTGGAGGCTTAACTATGGCTACACCTTC
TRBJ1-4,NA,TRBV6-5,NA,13,CASSYSTGGKLFF,TGTGCCAGCAGTTACTCGACGGGGGGGAAACTGTTTTTT
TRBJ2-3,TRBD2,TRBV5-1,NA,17,CASSSGTSGGATDTQYF,TGCGCCAGCAGCTCCGGGACTAGCGGGGGGGCCACAGATACGCAGTATTTT
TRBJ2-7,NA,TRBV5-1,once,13,CASSLAGTEEQYF,TGCGCCAGCAGCTTGGCCGGCACGGAAGAGCAGTACTTC
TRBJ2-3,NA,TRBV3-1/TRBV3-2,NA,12,CASSHLEDTQYF,TGTGCCAGCAGCCACCTTGAAGATACGCAGTATTTT
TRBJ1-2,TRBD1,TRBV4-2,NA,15,CASSQGDRTLYGYTF,TGTGCCAGCAGCCAAGGGGACAGGACCCTATATGGCTACACCTTC
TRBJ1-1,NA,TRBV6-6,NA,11,CASTADRGAFF,TGTGCCAGCACCGCCGACCGGGGGGCTTTCTTT
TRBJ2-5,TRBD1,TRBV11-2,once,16,CASSPTQGAREETQYF,TGTGCCAGCAGCCCAACCCAGGGGGCGCGGGAAGAGACCCAGTACTTC
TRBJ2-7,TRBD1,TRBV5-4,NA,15,CASSSGQGVGYEQYF,TGTGCCAGCAGCTCGGGACAGGGGGTAGGCTACGAGCAGTACTTC
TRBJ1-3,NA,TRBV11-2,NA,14,CASTPGHSGNTIYF,TGTGCCAGCACCCCCGGGCACTCTGGAAACACCATATATTTT